The present entry profiles one TCR beta chain with its context. With 4 bases clipped from V and 4 bases from J, the junction kept 4 bases outside the gene matches. CDR3 length equals 13 residues. CDR1 and CDR2 (germline): SQVTM, ANQGSEA. These data originate in a study of blood T cell repertoires in COVID-19. Study details: The cDNA or gDNA used as material had been derived from T cells, B-cell-depleted T cells, or PBMCs.

Data came from immunoSEQ multiplex PCR; TCRdb stores just in-frame clones and leaves some out. This sample has over 100,000 clones, with about 70% found just once. This TCR derives from a woman aged 70-85 years with acute or convalescent COVID-19. This chain connects TRBV29-1 to TRBJ1-2, with 9 bases that match TRBD1. The sequenced sample was peripheral blood. The chain's CDR3 is CSVGGGQGYGYTF. The DNA for the CDR3 is TGCAGCGTTGGGGGGGGACAGGGCTATGGCTACACCTTC.